Sequencing of this TCR beta chain was carried out in a study of vaccination and CD4 T cells after COVID-19. Once obtained from cultured CD4+ T cells, the DNA was sequenced using the Oncomine TCR Beta short-read assay. Each CDR3 protein is one row after TCRdb ran MiXCR on the PCR reads. The sample has under 20,000 distinct CDR3 sequences; 46% are singletons. A remark on this clonotype: Its antigen is as yet unknown.

The CDR3 has 15 residues. V gave up 1 base and J gave up 1 base; unmatched junction bases: 1. In germline, CDR1 is SGHNT, CDR2 YENEEA. Noted treatment: roughly ten-day PBMC culture with coronavirus spike peptide pools or control peptides (ViraFEST assay). The source material was CD4+ T cells from blood, cultured in vitro, sampled after SARS-CoV-2 vaccination. This clonotype originated in a human donor who had recovered from COVID-19. The chain couples TRBV11-3 to TRBJ1-1; the match to TRBD1 covers 9 bases. The chain's CDR3 is CASSLGGQGNTEAFF. In DNA form, the CDR3 reads TGTGCCAGCAGCTTAGGGGGACAGGGGAACACTGAAGCTTTCTTT.